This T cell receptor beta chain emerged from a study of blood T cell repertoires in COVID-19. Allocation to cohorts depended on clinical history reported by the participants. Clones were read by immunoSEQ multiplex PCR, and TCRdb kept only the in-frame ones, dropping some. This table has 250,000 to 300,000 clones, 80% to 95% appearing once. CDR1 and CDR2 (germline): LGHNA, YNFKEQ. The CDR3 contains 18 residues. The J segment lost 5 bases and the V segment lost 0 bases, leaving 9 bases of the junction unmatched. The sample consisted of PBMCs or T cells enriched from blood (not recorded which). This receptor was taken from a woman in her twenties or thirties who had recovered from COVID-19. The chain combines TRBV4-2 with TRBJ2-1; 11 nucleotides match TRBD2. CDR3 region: CASSQDEIGTSGHNEQFF. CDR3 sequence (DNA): TGTGCCAGCAGCCAAGATGAGATCGGGACTAGCGGTCACAATGAGCAGTTCTTC.